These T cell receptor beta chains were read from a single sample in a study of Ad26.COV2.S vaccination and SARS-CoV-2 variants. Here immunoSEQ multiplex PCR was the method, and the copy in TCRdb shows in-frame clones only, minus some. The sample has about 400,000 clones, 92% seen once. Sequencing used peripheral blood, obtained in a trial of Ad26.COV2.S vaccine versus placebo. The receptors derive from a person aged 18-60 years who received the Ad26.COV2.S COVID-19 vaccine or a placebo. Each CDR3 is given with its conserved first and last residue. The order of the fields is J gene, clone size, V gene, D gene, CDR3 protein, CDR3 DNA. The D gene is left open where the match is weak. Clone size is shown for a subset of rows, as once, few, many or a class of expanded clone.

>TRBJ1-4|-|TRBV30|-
CAWSGNEKLFF
TGTGCCTGGTCAGGGAATGAAAAACTGTTTTTT
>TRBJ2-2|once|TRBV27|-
CASSFRSGELFF
TGTGCCAGCAGTTTCAGGTCGGGGGAGCTGTTTTTT
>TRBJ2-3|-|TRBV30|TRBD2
CAWSVLSGGTDTQYF
TGTGCCTGGAGTGTACTAAGCGGGGGTACAGATACGCAGTATTTT
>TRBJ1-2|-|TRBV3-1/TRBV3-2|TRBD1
CASSQDSGTGSRGYTF
TGTGCCAGCAGCCAAGATAGTGGGACAGGGTCACGCGGCTACACCTTC
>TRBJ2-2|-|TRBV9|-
CASSDGPGELFF
TGTGCCAGCAGCGATGGACCCGGGGAGCTGTTTTTT
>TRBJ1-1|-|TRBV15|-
CATSTGGRQAFF
TGTGCCACCAGCACTGGGGGGCGTCAGGCTTTCTTT
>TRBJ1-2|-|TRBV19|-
CASSILKGDGYTF
TGTGCCAGTAGTATTTTGAAGGGGGATGGCTACACCTTC
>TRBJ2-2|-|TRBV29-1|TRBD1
CSVEDGTGYTGELFF
TGCAGCGTTGAAGATGGGACAGGGTACACCGGGGAGCTGTTTTTT
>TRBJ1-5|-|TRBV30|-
CAWSVDLRQPQHF
TGTGCCTGGAGTGTGGACTTAAGGCAGCCCCAGCATTTT
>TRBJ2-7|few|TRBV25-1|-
CASNDDKYYEQYF
TGTGCCAGCAATGACGACAAGTACTACGAGCAGTACTTC
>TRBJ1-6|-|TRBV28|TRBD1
CASSLGGTANSPLHF
TGTGCCAGCAGTTTAGGAGGGACAGCTAATTCACCCCTCCACTTT
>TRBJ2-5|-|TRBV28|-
CAISKGGLETQYF
TGTGCCATTTCGAAGGGGGGTCTGGAGACCCAGTACTTC
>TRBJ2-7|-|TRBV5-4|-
CASSLGVSYEQYF
TGTGCCAGCAGCCTGGGTGTATCCTACGAGCAGTACTTC
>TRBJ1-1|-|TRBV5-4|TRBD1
CASSYGQGPPEAFF
TGTGCCAGCAGCTACGGACAGGGCCCACCTGAAGCTTTCTTT
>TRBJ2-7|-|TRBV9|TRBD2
CASSVGVLGLGVYEQYF
TGTGCCAGCAGCGTAGGGGTTTTAGGACTAGGGGTCTACGAGCAGTACTTC
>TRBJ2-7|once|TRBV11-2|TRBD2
CASSLFWAGGTYEQYF
TGTGCCAGCAGCCTCTTTTGGGCGGGGGGTACCTACGAGCAGTACTTC
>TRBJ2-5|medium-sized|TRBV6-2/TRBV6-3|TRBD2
CASSYDIGGGGQETQYF
TGTGCCAGCAGTTACGATATCGGCGGGGGGGGACAAGAGACCCAGTACTTC
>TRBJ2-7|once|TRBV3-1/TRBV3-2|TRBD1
CASSQGDRGPYEQYF
TGTGCCAGCAGCCAAGGGGACAGGGGGCCATACGAGCAGTACTTC
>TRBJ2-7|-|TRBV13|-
CASSSLGLDPLSYEQYF
TGTGCCAGCAGCTCCCTAGGACTTGACCCGTTGTCCTACGAGCAGTACTTC
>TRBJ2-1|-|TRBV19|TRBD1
CASSTRGQGAYNEQFF
TGTGCCAGTAGTACCCGAGGACAGGGAGCTTACAATGAGCAGTTCTTC
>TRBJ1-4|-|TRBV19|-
CASSIVTSNEKLFF
TGTGCCAGTAGTATAGTTACGAGTAATGAAAAACTGTTTTTT
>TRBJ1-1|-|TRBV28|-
CASRGGVGVPGAFF
TGTGCCAGCAGGGGTGGGGTAGGGGTGCCGGGAGCTTTCTTT
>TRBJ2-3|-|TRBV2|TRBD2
CASSDMGLSGGADTQYF
TGTGCCAGCAGTGATATGGGACTGAGCGGGGGGGCGGATACGCAGTATTTT
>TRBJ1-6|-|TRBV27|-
CASSFHRNSPLHF
TGTGCCAGCAGTTTCCACAGAAATTCACCCCTCCACTTT
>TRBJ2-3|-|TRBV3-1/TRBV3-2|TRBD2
CASSLGAGGRVDTQYF
TGTGCCAGCAGCCTCGGGGCGGGGGGGCGCGTGGATACGCAGTATTTT
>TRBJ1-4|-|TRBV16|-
CASSQSRTGINEKLFF
TGTGCCAGCAGCCAATCCCGCACAGGCATTAATGAAAAACTGTTTTTT
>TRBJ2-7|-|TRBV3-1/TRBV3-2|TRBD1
CASSQDRQGSWYEQYF
TGTGCCAGCAGCCAAGATCGACAGGGAAGTTGGTACGAGCAGTACTTC
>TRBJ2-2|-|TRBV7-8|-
CASSQAAGELFF
TGTGCCAGCAGCCAGGCGGCCGGGGAGCTGTTTTTT
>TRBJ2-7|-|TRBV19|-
CASRKNTGTYEQYF
TGTGCCAGTAGGAAAAATACAGGGACCTACGAGCAGTACTTC
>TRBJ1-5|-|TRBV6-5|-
CASSNIQRNYQPQHF
TGTGCCAGCAGTAATATTCAGAGGAACTACCAGCCCCAGCATTTT
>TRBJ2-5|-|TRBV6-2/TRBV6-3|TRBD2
CASSYPASSGQETQYF
TGTGCCAGCAGTTACCCCGCATCTAGCGGACAAGAGACCCAGTACTTC
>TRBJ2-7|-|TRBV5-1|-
CASSLDIGFSSYEQYF
TGCGCCAGCAGCTTGGATATAGGTTTTTCCTCCTACGAGCAGTACTTC
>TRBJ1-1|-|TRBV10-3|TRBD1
CATWDRQGGTEAFF
TGTGCCACCTGGGACAGGCAAGGTGGCACTGAAGCTTTCTTT
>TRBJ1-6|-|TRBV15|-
CATSREGTLLSPLHF
TGTGCCACCAGCAGAGAGGGGACTCTCCTTTCACCCCTCCACTTT
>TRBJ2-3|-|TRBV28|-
CASSFRGLKRTDTQYF
TGTGCCAGCAGTTTTCGGGGCCTAAAGCGCACAGATACGCAGTATTTT
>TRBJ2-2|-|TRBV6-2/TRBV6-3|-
CASSTRWARDTGELFF
TGTGCCAGCAGCACCAGGTGGGCGAGGGACACCGGGGAGCTGTTTTTT
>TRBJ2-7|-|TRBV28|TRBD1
CASSATGGTPWDEQYF
TGTGCCAGCAGCGCGACAGGGGGGACTCCTTGGGACGAGCAGTACTTC
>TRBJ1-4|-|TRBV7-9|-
CASSLSATNEKLFF
TGTGCCAGCAGCTTGAGTGCAACTAATGAAAAACTGTTTTTT
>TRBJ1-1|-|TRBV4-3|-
CASSQDLKGRGIEAFF
TGCGCCAGCAGCCAAGATCTAAAGGGCAGGGGAATTGAAGCTTTCTTT
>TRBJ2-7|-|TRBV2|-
CASSGSRDWSYEQYF
TGTGCCAGCAGTGGCAGCAGGGACTGGTCCTACGAGCAGTACTTC
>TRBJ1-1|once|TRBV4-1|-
CASSHGATDTEAFF
TGCGCCAGCAGCCATGGGGCTACGGACACTGAAGCTTTCTTT
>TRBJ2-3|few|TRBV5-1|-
CASSFRDTDTQYF
TGCGCCAGCAGCTTCAGGGACACAGATACGCAGTATTTT
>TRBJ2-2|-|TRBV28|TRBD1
CASSSPKLQGADTGELFF
TGTGCCAGCAGTTCACCTAAATTACAGGGGGCGGACACCGGGGAGCTGTTTTTT
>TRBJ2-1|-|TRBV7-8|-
CASSIAGVVRYNEQFF
TGTGCCAGCAGCATAGCAGGGGTCGTAAGGTACAATGAGCAGTTCTTC
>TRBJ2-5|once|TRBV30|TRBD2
CAWSERVGGYQETQYF
TGTGCCTGGAGTGAGCGGGTCGGGGGGTATCAAGAGACCCAGTACTTC
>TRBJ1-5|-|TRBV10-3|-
CAISERVVGQPQHF
TGTGCCATCAGTGAACGGGTCGTGGGTCAGCCCCAGCATTTT
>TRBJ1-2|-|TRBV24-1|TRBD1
CATSDPGTEGYTF
TGTGCCACCAGTGACCCCGGGACAGAGGGCTACACCTTC
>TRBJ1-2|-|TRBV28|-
CATHVSGYGYTF
TGTGCCACCCACGTAAGTGGTTATGGCTACACCTTC
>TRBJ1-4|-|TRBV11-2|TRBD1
CASSPFPDRGREKLFF
TGTGCCAGCAGCCCTTTTCCCGACAGGGGGCGGGAAAAACTGTTTTTT
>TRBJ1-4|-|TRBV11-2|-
CASSLDLGLYNEKLFF
TGTGCCAGCAGCTTAGATCTTGGCTTATATAATGAAAAACTGTTTTTT
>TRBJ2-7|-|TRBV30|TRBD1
CAWSVVDRVYEQYF
TGTGCCTGGAGTGTTGTGGACAGGGTCTACGAGCAGTACTTC
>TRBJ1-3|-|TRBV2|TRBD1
CASLLLPGTGVNTIYF
TGTGCCAGCCTTTTATTACCCGGGACAGGGGTAAACACCATATATTTT
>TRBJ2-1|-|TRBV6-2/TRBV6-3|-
CASSYARTYEQFF
TGTGCCAGCAGTTACGCGCGGACATATGAGCAGTTCTTC
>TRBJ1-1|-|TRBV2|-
CASSMDRNTEAFF
TGTGCCAGCAGTATGGACAGGAACACTGAAGCTTTCTTT
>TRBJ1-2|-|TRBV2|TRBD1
CASSEEAGGIGGYTF
TGTGCCAGCAGTGAAGAGGCAGGGGGCATAGGGGGCTACACCTTC